The sequence of this T cell receptor beta chain was determined in a study of control samples from healthy donors and cancer patients. V lost 0 bases and J 8 bases, leaving 21 bases between the germline ends. Germline V gene lookup returns CDR1 KGHSH and CDR2 LQKENI. The CDR3 loop spans 17 amino acids. Some clones are missing from TCRdb's copy, which holds only in-frame ones; the method was immunoSEQ multiplex PCR. Of some 140,000 clones listed, around nine tenths are singletons. The V gene is TRBV18, the J gene TRBJ2-3; D is tentatively TRBD1 or TRBD2 (5 bases each). This TCR derives from a woman in her twenties or thirties in good health. Sequencing was performed on blood. The CDR3 loop reads CASSPPSDSEKRGTQYF. Written as DNA, the CDR3 is TGTGCCAGCTCACCACCGTCGGATAGCGAAAAAAGGGGTACGCAGTATTTT.